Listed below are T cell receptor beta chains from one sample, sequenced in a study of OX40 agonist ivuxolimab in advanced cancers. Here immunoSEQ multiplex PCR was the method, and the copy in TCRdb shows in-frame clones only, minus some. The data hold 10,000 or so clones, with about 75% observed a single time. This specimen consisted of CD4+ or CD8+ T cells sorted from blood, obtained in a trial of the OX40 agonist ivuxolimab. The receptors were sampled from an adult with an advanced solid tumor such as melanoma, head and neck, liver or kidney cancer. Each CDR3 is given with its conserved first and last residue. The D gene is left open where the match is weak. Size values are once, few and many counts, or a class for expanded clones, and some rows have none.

CDR3nt: TGTGCCAGCCTTGGGAGTGAAGCTTTCTTT; CDR3aa: CASLGSEAFF; abundance: -; d_gene: -; j_gene: TRBJ1-1; v_gene: TRBV27
CDR3nt: TGCGCCAGCAGCCAAGATTCGGAGGTCCAGCCCCAGCATTTT; CDR3aa: CASSQDSEVQPQHF; abundance: -; d_gene: -; j_gene: TRBJ1-5; v_gene: TRBV4-3
CDR3nt: TGTGCCAGCAGCTTGACAGGGGGGATTAACTATGGCTACACCTTC; CDR3aa: CASSLTGGINYGYTF; abundance: -; d_gene: TRBD1; j_gene: TRBJ1-2; v_gene: TRBV13
CDR3nt: TGTGCCAGCAGTTTTGGAGGGGGCTTTGGAAACACCATATATTTT; CDR3aa: CASSFGGGFGNTIYF; abundance: few; d_gene: TRBD1; j_gene: TRBJ1-3; v_gene: TRBV28
CDR3nt: TGTGCCAGCAGCTCGGGGGTGAACACTGAAGCTTTCTTT; CDR3aa: CASSSGVNTEAFF; abundance: few; d_gene: -; j_gene: TRBJ1-1; v_gene: TRBV2
CDR3nt: TGTGCCAGCAGTTTATCCAGGCCCTTAGACGAGCAGTACTTC; CDR3aa: CASSLSRPLDEQYF; abundance: -; d_gene: -; j_gene: TRBJ2-7; v_gene: TRBV28
CDR3nt: TGTGCCAGCAGCGAGGCGGGCGCTTACAATGAGCAGTTCTTC; CDR3aa: CASSEAGAYNEQFF; abundance: -; d_gene: -; j_gene: TRBJ2-1; v_gene: TRBV6-6
CDR3nt: TGTGCCAGCAGTGAAATTTCTGGGGTCCAAGAGACCCAGTACTTC; CDR3aa: CASSEISGVQETQYF; abundance: once; d_gene: -; j_gene: TRBJ2-5; v_gene: TRBV25-1
CDR3nt: TGTGCCAGTAGTATTAGGGGGAACACTGAAGCTTTCTTT; CDR3aa: CASSIRGNTEAFF; abundance: -; d_gene: -; j_gene: TRBJ1-1; v_gene: TRBV19
CDR3nt: TGCAGCGTTGATACTATAAACTCCTACGAGCAGTACTTC; CDR3aa: CSVDTINSYEQYF; abundance: -; d_gene: -; j_gene: TRBJ2-7; v_gene: TRBV29-1
CDR3nt: TGTGCCAGCTCGGCGGCGGGATTGGGCTACGAGCAGTACTTC; CDR3aa: CASSAAGLGYEQYF; abundance: -; d_gene: -; j_gene: TRBJ2-7; v_gene: TRBV18
CDR3nt: TGTGCCAGCAGGAATGCTCCTAAGGACTATGGCTACACCTTC; CDR3aa: CASRNAPKDYGYTF; abundance: few; d_gene: -; j_gene: TRBJ1-2; v_gene: TRBV6-5
CDR3nt: TGTGCCAGAAGCCCCGACAGGGGAGACGAAAAACTGTTTTTT; CDR3aa: CARSPDRGDEKLFF; abundance: once; d_gene: TRBD1; j_gene: TRBJ1-4; v_gene: TRBV5-3
CDR3nt: TGTGCCAGCAGTTTATCGGTAGGGGAAGCAGATACGCAGTATTTT; CDR3aa: CASSLSVGEADTQYF; abundance: -; d_gene: -; j_gene: TRBJ2-3; v_gene: TRBV27
CDR3nt: TGTGCCAGCAGCCTCCACGGGACTAGCGGGAGGGCCCGGACAGATACGCAGTATTTT; CDR3aa: CASSLHGTSGRARTDTQYF; abundance: -; d_gene: TRBD2; j_gene: TRBJ2-3; v_gene: TRBV7-6
CDR3nt: TGTGCCAGCAGCTCCTATGCGGGAGTCGGGTACGAGCAGTACTTC; CDR3aa: CASSSYAGVGYEQYF; abundance: -; d_gene: TRBD2; j_gene: TRBJ2-7; v_gene: TRBV5-5
CDR3nt: TGTGCCACCAGCACCCGGGACGGGAATGAAAAACTGTTTTTT; CDR3aa: CATSTRDGNEKLFF; abundance: few; d_gene: -; j_gene: TRBJ1-4; v_gene: TRBV15